The 25 T cell receptor beta chains listed next were all sequenced from one sample in a study of OX40 agonist ivuxolimab in advanced cancers. This table comes from immunoSEQ multiplex PCR, and its TCRdb copy is limited to in-frame clones, with some not included. The table lists roughly 34,000 clones, roughly 80% of them singletons. Specimen: CD4+ or CD8+ T cells sorted from blood, collected in a trial of the OX40 agonist ivuxolimab. Every receptor here comes from an adult with an advanced solid tumor such as melanoma, head and neck, liver or kidney cancer.

This chain uses TRBV5-1 with TRBJ2-5; no clear D. The CDR3 is 15 amino acids. The germline V and J ends were trimmed by 1 base and 0 bases, with 10 bases remaining between them. The germline CDR1 and CDR2 sequences are SGHRS and YFSETQ. As DNA, the CDR3 is TGCGCCAGCAGCTTGAAGTACAGCCACCAAGAGACCCAGTACTTC. Its protein product is CASSLKYSHQETQYF.

The chain is built from TRBV9 and TRBJ2-6, with TRBD2 identical over 10 bases. The CDR3 covers 18 residues. Germline CDR1 and CDR2: SGDLS and YYNGEE. Germline trimming cut 1 base from V and 1 base from J; bases unmatched to any gene: 5. CDR3 in amino acids: CASSVSLAGESGANVLTF. The CDR3 DNA sequence: TGTGCCAGCAGCGTATCCCTAGCGGGAGAGTCTGGGGCCAACGTCCTGACTTTC.

Ten or more counts support this clone. J is TRBJ2-5 and V is TRBV9, with a weak D call TRBD2 (5 bases). V dropped 4 bases and J dropped 1 base, with 14 bases sitting between them. The CDR3 spans 15 residues. Germline V gene sequence: CDR1 SGDLS, CDR2 YYNGEE. The CDR3, as DNA: TGTGCCAGCAGCCCCCGGGGAGTTATCCAAGAGACCCAGTACTTC. This sequence encodes CASSPRGVIQETQYF.

This clone was seen repeatedly, ten times or more. This rearrangement joins TRBV27 to TRBJ2-3, with D perhaps given as TRBD1 or TRBD2 (5 bases each). The CDR3 consists of 14 residues. Trimming pared 3 bases from V and 4 bases from J, leaving 11 bases between. The germline CDR1 and CDR2 sequences are MNHEY and SMNVEV (reference sequence). CDR3 in amino acids: CASSFWDAPDTQYF. DNA of the CDR3: TGTGCCAGCAGTTTTTGGGACGCCCCAGATACGCAGTATTTT.

This sequence joins TRBV7-9 and TRBJ2-1; D is perhaps TRBD2 (5 bases). V was clipped by 8 bases and J by 0 bases, with 5 bases between them. The germline CDR1 and CDR2 sequences are SEHNR and FQNEAQ (reference sequence). The length of the CDR3 is 12 residues. The CDR3 DNA reads as TGTGCCAGCGGGAGCTCCTACAATGAGCAGTTCTTC. Residues: CASGSSYNEQFF.

J is TRBJ2-7 and V is TRBV5-4, with 8 positions matching TRBD1. The germline CDR1 and CDR2 sequences are SGHNT and YYREEE (reference sequence). There are 14 residues in the CDR3. The trim removed 2 bases at V and 6 bases at J, leaving 7 bases unmatched. In DNA form, the CDR3 reads TGTGCCAGCAGCTTTTTCAGGGGGCAAGGCGAGCAGTACTTC. Its protein product is CASSFFRGQGEQYF.

This clone has just one count. The chain is built from TRBV7-2 and TRBJ2-3; D is undetermined. V was trimmed by 5 bases and J by 4 bases, leaving 16 bases between them. Germline V gene lookup returns CDR1 SGHTA and CDR2 FQGNSA. This CDR3 contains 15 residues. The CDR3 region is CASSALAVSADTQYF. Here the CDR3 DNA reads TGTGCCAGCAGCGCCCTCGCGGTGAGCGCAGATACGCAGTATTTT.

V gene TRBV7-3 combines with J gene TRBJ2-1; tentatively, D is TRBD2 (5 bases). The CDR3 totals 14 residues. The germline V and J ends were trimmed by 4 bases and 2 bases, with 9 bases remaining between them. Germline CDR1 SGHTA, CDR2 FQGTGA. The CDR3 DNA sequence: TGTGCCAGCAGCTCAGGACTGACCTACAATGAGCAGTTCTTC. This gives the protein CASSSGLTYNEQFF.

CDR3 DNA sequence: TGTGCCAGCAGTGAAGCGCTGGGGGTCGGCCTTACCTACGAGCAGTACTTC. Its translation: CASSEALGVGLTYEQYF. The chain recombines TRBV2 with TRBJ2-7; possibly TRBD1 or TRBD2 for D (5 bases each). The CDR3 sequence is 17 residues long. From germline, CDR1 is SNHLY and CDR2 FYNNEI. V was trimmed by 0 bases and J by 2 bases, leaving 17 bases between them.

This rearrangement joins TRBV5-5 to TRBJ2-1; 7 bases fit TRBD1. V lost 5 bases to trimming and J lost 4 bases; unmatched junction nucleotides: 9. The CDR3 sequence is 15 residues long. Germline CDR1 is SGHKS and CDR2 is YYEKEE (reference sequence). The CDR3 spells CASRYETGQYNEQFF. CDR3 nucleotides: TGTGCCAGCAGGTATGAGACGGGACAGTACAATGAGCAGTTCTTC.

The V call is TRBV15, the J call TRBJ2-7; D is tentatively TRBD1 or TRBD2 (5 bases each). This CDR3 region has 17 residues. The ends were cut back, 2 bases at V and 2 bases at J, with 19 bases in the middle. CDR1 and CDR2 (germline): LNHNV, YYDKDF (reference sequence). CDR3: CATSRTGTLSDPYEQYF. CDR3 DNA: TGTGCCACCAGCAGAACCGGGACCTTAAGTGATCCCTACGAGCAGTACTTC.

This clone was seen just once. The gene calls are TRBV9 and TRBJ2-7; perhaps TRBD1 as D (6 bases). V was cut by 4 bases and J by 3 bases, with 17 bases left in between. Germline loops: CDR1 SGDLS, CDR2 YYNGEE. CDR3 length: 15 residues. CDR3 region: CASSLEGQPGYEQYF. CDR3 bases: TGTGCCAGCAGCCTAGAGGGACAACCGGGCTACGAGCAGTACTTC. Looking up the rest from reference TRBV9 and TRBJ2-7 gives the full variable domain: DSGVTQTPKHLITATGQRVTLRCSPRSGDLSVYWYQQSLDQGLQFLIQYYNGEERAKGNILERFSAQQFPDLHSELNLSSLELGDSALYFCASSLEGQPGYEQYFGPGTRLTVT.

This clone was detected only once. The chain joins TRBV5-8 to TRBJ2-7, with TRBD1 matching 7 bases. This CDR3 comprises 15 residues. Per germline, CDR1 SGHTS and CDR2 YDEGEE. The ends lost 2 bases at V and 0 bases at J; junction bases unmatched: 5. The CDR3 nucleotides are TGTGCCAGCAGCTTCCGGGACAGCAGCTCCTACGAGCAGTACTTC. It encodes CASSFRDSSSYEQYF.

This clone was recorded only once. The V and J genes are TRBV5-6 and TRBJ2-1; D is possibly TRBD2 (6 bases). This CDR3 has 14 amino acids. Germline CDR1 SGHDT, CDR2 YYEEEE. Trimming took 2 bases from V and 7 from J, leaving 13 bases between them. CDR3 in DNA: TGTGCCAGCAGCTTCTTACTAGCTGGTAATGAGCAGTTCTTC. Translation gives CASSFLLAGNEQFF.

This rearrangement joins TRBV28 to TRBJ2-1; TRBD2 matches 11 bases. V was clipped by 6 bases and J by 9 bases; unmatched bases: 10. This CDR3 comprises 15 residues. Germline V gene sequence: CDR1 MDHEN, CDR2 SYDVKM. CDR3 nucleotide sequence: TGTGCCAGCAGAGCTGACTTAGCGGGAGGGCGTGAGCAGTTCTTC. It yields the protein CASRADLAGGREQFF.

The chain uses TRBV10-3 and TRBJ1-2; no clear D gene. From germline, CDR1 is ENHRY and CDR2 SYGVKD. The length of the CDR3 is 13 residues. V lost 3 bases and J lost 8, with 13 bases in between. The CDR3 region has the DNA TGTGCCATCAGTGATTTATATTCAGGAGGCTACACCTTC. Translated: CAISDLYSGGYTF.

The J gene is TRBJ1-6, the V gene TRBV4-1; no clear D. Trimming took off 1 base at V and 8 bases at J, with 18 bases between the two ends. This CDR3 has 17 residues. CDR1 and CDR2 from the germline V gene are MGHRA and YSYEKL. CDR3 DNA sequence: TGCGCCAGCAGCCAAGGCGCAGGCGGAATTAGTTATTCACCCCTCCACTTT. Translation: CASSQGAGGISYSPLHF.

The V call is TRBV5-6, the J call TRBJ2-7; TRBD2 matches at 13 bases. The CDR3 has 16 amino acids. The ends lost 2 bases at V and 2 bases at J; junction bases unmatched: 4. Germline V gene sequence: CDR1 SGHDT, CDR2 YYEEEE. The CDR3 coding sequence is TGTGCCAGCAGCTTCGGACTAGCGGGAGAAACCTACGAGCAGTACTTC. It encodes CASSFGLAGETYEQYF.

The chain combines TRBV7-6 with TRBJ2-7; possible D gene TRBD2, 6 bases. This CDR3 is 15 amino acids long. Germline V gives CDR1 SGHVS, CDR2 FNYEAQ. Trimming cost V 3 bases and J 2 bases, with 14 bases left between them. The CDR3 DNA sequence: TGTGCCAGCAGCTTGGGATCGGCGGGGACCTACGAGCAGTACTTC. Translated, it gives CASSLGSAGTYEQYF.

The V call is TRBV15, the J call TRBJ1-1; a possible D gene is TRBD1 (5 bases). V was trimmed by 5 bases and J by 3 bases, leaving 19 bases between them. The CDR3 is 16 amino acids. Germline lookup yields CDR1 LNHNV and CDR2 YYDKDF (reference sequence). CDR3 amino acids: CATSRGGSIVDTEAFF. The DNA for the CDR3 is TGTGCCACCAGCCGGGGGGGATCCATCGTGGACACTGAAGCTTTCTTT.

The genes are TRBV7-9 and TRBJ1-3, with D unresolved. This CDR3 comprises 15 residues. The germline V gene encodes CDR1 SEHNR and CDR2 FQNEAQ (reference sequence). V lost 5 bases and J lost 1, with 12 bases in between. The DNA for the CDR3 is TGTGCCAGCAGCCCAAACGTAGATTCTGGAAACACCATATATTTT. Its protein product is CASSPNVDSGNTIYF. The variable domain in full, with the rest retrieved from reference TRBV7-9 and TRBJ1-3, is DTGVSQNPRHKITKRGQNVTFRCDPISEHNRLYWYRQTLGQGPEFLTYFQNEAQLEKSRLLSDRFSAERPKGSFSTLEIQRTEQGDSAMYLCASSPNVDSGNTIYFGEGSWLTVV.

This clone was seen once. The V gene is TRBV9, the J gene TRBJ2-7; 9 bases agree with TRBD1. The CDR3 totals 13 residues. With 8 bases clipped from V and 2 bases from J, the junction kept 5 bases outside the gene matches. Germline V CDR1 and CDR2: SGDLS, YYNGEE. CDR3 in amino acids: CASSRTGAYEQYF. The DNA for the CDR3 is TGTGCCAGTTCACGGACAGGGGCCTACGAGCAGTACTTC.

This CDR3 reads CAVQLGLNTEAFF. The CDR3 coding sequence is TGTGCCGTCCAATTGGGACTTAACACTGAAGCTTTCTTT. The J gene is TRBJ1-1, the V gene TRBV5-5; D possibly corresponds to TRBD1 (5 bases). Germline V gives CDR1 SGHKS, CDR2 YYEKEE (reference sequence). Trimming took off 10 bases at V and 2 bases at J, with 15 bases between the two ends. This CDR3 spans 13 amino acids.

This chain joins TRBV27 and TRBJ2-4; 8 bases line up with TRBD2. J lost 8 bases, V lost 4 bases, and 4 bases had no gene match. There are 13 residues in the CDR3. Looked up from germline, CDR1 is MNHEY and CDR2 is SMNVEV (reference sequence). DNA for the CDR3: TGTGCCAGCAGTTCCCCCGGGGGGGACATTCAGTACTTC. This gives the protein CASSSPGGDIQYF.

The rearrangement links TRBV13 to TRBJ2-1; TRBD1 matches 12 bases. After removal of 5 bases from V and 5 bases from J, the junction contained 10 bases not matched to a gene. Per the germline V gene, CDR1 is PRHDT and CDR2 is FYEKMQ (reference sequence). The CDR3 runs 17 residues. CDR3 region: CASSRGRDRGLNNEQFF. In DNA, the CDR3 is TGTGCCAGCAGCCGAGGCCGGGACAGGGGGCTTAACAATGAGCAGTTCTTC.